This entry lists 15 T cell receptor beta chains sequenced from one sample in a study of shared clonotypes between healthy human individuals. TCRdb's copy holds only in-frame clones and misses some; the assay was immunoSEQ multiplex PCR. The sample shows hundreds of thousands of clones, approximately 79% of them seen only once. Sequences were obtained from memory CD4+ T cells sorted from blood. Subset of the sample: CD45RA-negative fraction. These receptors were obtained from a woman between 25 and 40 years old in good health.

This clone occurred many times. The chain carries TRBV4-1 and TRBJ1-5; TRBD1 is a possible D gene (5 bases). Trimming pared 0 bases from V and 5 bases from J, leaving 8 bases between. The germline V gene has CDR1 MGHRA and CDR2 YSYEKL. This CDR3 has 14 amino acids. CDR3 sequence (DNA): TGCGCCAGCAGCCAAGATGAAGGGGATCAGCCCCAGCATTTT. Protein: CASSQDEGDQPQHF.

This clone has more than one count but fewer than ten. CDR3 bases: TGTGCCAGCAGTAGGCGACAGGATCAGACCCAGTACTTC. Residues: CASSRRQDQTQYF. The chain combines TRBV27 with TRBJ2-5, with D possibly TRBD1 on 6 matching bases. Germline V gene data show CDR1 as MNHEY and CDR2 as SMNVEV (reference sequence). This CDR3 region has 13 residues. Trimming pared 5 bases from V and 6 bases from J, leaving 13 bases between.

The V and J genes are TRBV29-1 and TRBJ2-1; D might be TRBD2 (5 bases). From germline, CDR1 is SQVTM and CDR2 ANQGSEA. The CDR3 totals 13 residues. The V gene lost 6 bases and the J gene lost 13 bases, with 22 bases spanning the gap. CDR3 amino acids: CSVDPLLSPSQFF. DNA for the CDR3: TGCAGCGTCGACCCCCTCTTGAGCCCTAGCCAGTTCTTC.

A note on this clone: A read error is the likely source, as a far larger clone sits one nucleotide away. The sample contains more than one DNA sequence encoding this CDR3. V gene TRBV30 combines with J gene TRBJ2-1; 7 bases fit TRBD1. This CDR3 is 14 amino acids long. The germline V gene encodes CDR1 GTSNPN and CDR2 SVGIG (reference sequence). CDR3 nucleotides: TGTGCCTGGAGTATAGGGGGCTCCTACAATGAGCAATTCTTC. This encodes CAWSIGGSYNEQFF.

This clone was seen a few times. CDR3 in DNA: TGTGCCAGCAGCCAAGAGGGACGAGGTGGCTACACCTTC. Its protein is CASSQEGRGGYTF. V and J are TRBV4-2 and TRBJ1-2; perhaps TRBD1 as D (5 bases). The germline V and J ends were trimmed by 0 bases and 7 bases, with 9 bases remaining between them. Germline lookup yields CDR1 LGHNA and CDR2 YNFKEQ. The CDR3 has 13 residues.

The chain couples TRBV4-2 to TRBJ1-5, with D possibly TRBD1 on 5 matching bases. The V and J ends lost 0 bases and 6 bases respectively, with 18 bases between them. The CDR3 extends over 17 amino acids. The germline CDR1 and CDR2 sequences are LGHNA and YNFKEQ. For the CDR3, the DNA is TGTGCCAGCAGCCAAGATGGGATCAGGGTGGCGGGTCAGCCCCAGCATTTT. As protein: CASSQDGIRVAGQPQHF.

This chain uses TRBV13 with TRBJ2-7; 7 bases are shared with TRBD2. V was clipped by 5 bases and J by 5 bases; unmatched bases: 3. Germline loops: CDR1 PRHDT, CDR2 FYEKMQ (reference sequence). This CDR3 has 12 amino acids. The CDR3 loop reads CASSPGTNEQYF. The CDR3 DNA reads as TGTGCCAGCAGCCCCGGGACTAACGAGCAGTACTTC. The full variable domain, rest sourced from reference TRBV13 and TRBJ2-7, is AAGVIQSPRHLIKEKRETATLKCYPIPRHDTVYWYQQGPGQDPQFLISFYEKMQSDKGSIPDRFSAQQFSDYHSELNMSSLELGDSALYFCASSPGTNEQYFGPGTRLTVT.

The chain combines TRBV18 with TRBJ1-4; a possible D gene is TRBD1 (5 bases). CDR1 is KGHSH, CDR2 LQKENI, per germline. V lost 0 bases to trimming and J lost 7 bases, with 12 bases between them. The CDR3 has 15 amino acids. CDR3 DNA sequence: TGTGCCAGCTCACCACCGTCAGGGAGTCGTGAAAAACTGTTTTTT. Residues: CASSPPSGSREKLFF.

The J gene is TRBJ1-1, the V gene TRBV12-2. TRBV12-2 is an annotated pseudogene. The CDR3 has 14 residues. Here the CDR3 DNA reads TGTGCAAGTCGCTTTGAGGCCATCAACACTGAAGCTTTCTTT. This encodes CASRFEAINTEAFF.

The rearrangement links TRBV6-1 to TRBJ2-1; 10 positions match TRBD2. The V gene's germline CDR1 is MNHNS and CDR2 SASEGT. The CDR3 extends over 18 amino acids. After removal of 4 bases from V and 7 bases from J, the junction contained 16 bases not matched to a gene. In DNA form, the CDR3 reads TGTGCCAGCAGTGCTAGACTGTCGGCTAGCGGGAGCGTTAATGAGCAGTTCTTC. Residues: CASSARLSASGSVNEQFF.

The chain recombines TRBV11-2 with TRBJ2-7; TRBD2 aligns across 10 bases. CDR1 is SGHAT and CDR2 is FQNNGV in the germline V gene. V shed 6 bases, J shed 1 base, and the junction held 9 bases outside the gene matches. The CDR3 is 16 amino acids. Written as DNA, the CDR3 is TGTGCCAGCAGACCCCTAGCGGGAGAACGTTCCTACGAGCAGTACTTC. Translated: CASRPLAGERSYEQYF.

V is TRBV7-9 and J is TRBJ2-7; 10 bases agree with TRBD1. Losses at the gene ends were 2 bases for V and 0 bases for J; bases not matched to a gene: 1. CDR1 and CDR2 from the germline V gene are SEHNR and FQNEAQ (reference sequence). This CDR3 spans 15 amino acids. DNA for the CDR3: TGTGCCAGCAGCTTAAGGACAGGGGGCTCCTACGAGCAGTACTTC. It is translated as CASSLRTGGSYEQYF.

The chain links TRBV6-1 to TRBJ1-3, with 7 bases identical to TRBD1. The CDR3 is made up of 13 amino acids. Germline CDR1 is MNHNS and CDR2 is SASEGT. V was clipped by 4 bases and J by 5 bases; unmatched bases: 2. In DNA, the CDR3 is TGTGCCAGCAGTGGGGACAGCCGAAACACCATATATTTT. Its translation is CASSGDSRNTIYF.

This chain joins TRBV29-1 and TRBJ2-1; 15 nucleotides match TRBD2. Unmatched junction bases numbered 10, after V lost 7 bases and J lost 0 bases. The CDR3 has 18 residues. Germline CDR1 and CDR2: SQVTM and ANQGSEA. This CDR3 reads CSGLGGLAGGSSYNEQFF. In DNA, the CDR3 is TGCAGCGGCCTGGGGGGACTAGCGGGAGGAAGCTCCTACAATGAGCAGTTCTTC.

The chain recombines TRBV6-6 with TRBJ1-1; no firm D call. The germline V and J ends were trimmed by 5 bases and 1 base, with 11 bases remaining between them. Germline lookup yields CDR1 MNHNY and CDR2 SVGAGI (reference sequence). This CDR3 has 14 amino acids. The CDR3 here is CASSPFFANTEAFF. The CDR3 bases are TGTGCCAGCAGTCCCTTCTTCGCGAACACTGAAGCTTTCTTT.